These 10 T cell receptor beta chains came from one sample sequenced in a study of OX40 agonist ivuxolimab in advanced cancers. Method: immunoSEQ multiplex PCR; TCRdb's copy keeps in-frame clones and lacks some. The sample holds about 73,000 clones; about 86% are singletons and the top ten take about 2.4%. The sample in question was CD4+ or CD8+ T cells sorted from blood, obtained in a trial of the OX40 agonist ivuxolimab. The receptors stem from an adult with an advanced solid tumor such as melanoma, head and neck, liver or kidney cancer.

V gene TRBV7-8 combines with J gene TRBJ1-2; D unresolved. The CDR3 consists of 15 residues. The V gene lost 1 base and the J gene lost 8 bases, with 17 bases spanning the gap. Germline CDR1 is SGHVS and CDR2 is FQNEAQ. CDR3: CASSLGTKTVRGYTF. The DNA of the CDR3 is TGTGCCAGCAGCTTAGGAACAAAAACCGTGCGAGGCTACACCTTC.

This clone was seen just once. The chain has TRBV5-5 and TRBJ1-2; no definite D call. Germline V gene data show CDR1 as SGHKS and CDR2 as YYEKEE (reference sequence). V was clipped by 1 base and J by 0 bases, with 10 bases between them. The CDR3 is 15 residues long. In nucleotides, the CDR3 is TGTGCCAGCAGCTTGCAGGCAGCCCCTAACTATGGCTACACCTTC. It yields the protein CASSLQAAPNYGYTF.

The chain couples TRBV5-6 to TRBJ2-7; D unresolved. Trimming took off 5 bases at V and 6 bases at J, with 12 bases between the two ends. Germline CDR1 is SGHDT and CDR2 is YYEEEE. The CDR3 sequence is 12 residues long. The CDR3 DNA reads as TGTGCCAGCAGTGGTCCCCCGGCCGAGCAGTACTTC. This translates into CASSGPPAEQYF.

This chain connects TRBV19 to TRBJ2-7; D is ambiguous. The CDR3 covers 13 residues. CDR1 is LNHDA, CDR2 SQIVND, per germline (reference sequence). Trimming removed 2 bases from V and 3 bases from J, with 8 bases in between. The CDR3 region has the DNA TGTGCCAGTAGTATAAACAGCCTCTACGAGCAGTACTTC. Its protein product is CASSINSLYEQYF.

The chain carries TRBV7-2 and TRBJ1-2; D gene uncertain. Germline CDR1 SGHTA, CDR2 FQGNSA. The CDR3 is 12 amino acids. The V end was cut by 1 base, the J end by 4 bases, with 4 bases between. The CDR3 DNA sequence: TGTGCCAGCAGCTTAGTGTCCTATGGCTACACCTTC. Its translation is CASSLVSYGYTF.

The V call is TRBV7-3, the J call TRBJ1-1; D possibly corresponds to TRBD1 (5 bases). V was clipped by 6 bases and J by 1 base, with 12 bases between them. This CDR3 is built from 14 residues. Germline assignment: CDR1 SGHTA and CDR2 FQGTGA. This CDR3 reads CASSFDSSNTEAFF. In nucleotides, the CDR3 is TGTGCCAGCAGTTTTGACAGCTCGAACACTGAAGCTTTCTTT.

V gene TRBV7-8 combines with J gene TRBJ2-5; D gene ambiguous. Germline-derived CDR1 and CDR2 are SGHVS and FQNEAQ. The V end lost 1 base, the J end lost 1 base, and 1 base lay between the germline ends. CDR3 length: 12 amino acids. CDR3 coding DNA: TGTGCCAGCAGCTTAGTCCAAGAGACCCAGTACTTC. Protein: CASSLVQETQYF.

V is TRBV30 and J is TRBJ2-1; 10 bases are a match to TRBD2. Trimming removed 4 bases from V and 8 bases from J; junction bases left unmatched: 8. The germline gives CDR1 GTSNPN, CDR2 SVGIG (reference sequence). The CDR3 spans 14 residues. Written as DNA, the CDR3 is TGTGCCTGGAAACCTAGCGGGAGTATCGATGAGCAGTTCTTC. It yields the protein CAWKPSGSIDEQFF.

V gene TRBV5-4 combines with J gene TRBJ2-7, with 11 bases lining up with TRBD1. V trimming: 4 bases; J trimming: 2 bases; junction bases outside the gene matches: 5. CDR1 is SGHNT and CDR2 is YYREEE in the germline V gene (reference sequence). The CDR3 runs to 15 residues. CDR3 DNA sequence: TGTGCCAGCAGCCTAGGACAGGGGGCTACCTACGAGCAGTACTTC. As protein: CASSLGQGATYEQYF. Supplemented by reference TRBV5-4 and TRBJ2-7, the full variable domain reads ETGVTQSPTHLIKTRGQQVTLRCSSQSGHNTVSWYQQALGQGPQFIFQYYREEENGRGNFPPRFSGLQFPNYSSELNVNALELDDSALYLCASSLGQGATYEQYFGPGTRLTVT.

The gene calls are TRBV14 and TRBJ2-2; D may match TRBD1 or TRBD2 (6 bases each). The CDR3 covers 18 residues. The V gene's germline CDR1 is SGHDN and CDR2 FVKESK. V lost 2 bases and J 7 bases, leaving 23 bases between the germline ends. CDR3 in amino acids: CASSQPQKGDLGVGELFF. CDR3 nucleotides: TGTGCCAGCAGCCAACCTCAAAAGGGGGACTTAGGCGTCGGGGAGCTGTTTTTT.